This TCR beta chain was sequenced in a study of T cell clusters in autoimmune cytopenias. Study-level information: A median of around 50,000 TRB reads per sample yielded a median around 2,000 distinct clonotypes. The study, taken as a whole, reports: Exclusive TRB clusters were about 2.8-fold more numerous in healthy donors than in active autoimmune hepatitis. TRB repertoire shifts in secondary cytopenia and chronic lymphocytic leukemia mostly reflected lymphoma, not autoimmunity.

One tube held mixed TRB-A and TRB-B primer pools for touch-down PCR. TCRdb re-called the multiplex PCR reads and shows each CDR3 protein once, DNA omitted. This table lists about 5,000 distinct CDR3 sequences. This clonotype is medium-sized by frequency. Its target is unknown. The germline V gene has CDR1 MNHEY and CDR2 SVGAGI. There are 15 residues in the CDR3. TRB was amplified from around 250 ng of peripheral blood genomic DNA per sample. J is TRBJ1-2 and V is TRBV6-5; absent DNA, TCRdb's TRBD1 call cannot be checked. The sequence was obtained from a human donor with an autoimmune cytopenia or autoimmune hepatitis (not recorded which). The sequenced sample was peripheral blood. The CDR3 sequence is CASSYDNRGTYGYTF.